This record covers a single TCR beta chain. A single count supports this clonotype. Its antigen remains undetermined. A read error is possible here, since a much larger clone lies one base away. In the ophthalmopathy patients, disease was moderately to severely active, with a Clinical Activity Score of 3 or more, a NOSPECS grade of 4 or more, and a duration of less than 3 months. Any patient with an uncontrolled infection, another autoimmune disease, pregnancy or lactation was excluded. Diagnoses relied on clinical symptoms, serum thyroxine and TRAb, thyroid ultrasound and orbital computed tomography. Ficoll-Paque density gradient centrifugation was used to isolate PBMCs from about 9.4 ml of fresh peripheral blood. Trizol reagent was used to extract total RNA, and RNA quality was then checked on an Agilent 2100 Bioanalyzer. TCR beta CDR3 regions were amplified from RNA transcripts. The first round of RT-PCR for the TCR CDR3 was performed with the HTBI primer set and the Qiagen OneStep RT-PCR kit. A second multiplex PCR round built the libraries, followed by size selection and purification. The libraries were sequenced on an Illumina HiSeq2000 using paired-end 100 bp reads. In the original analysis: SOAPnuke was used to process the raw data, throwing out any read that contained adapters or uncalled bases, had a mean Phred below 15, or lacked an exact constant-primer or identifier match. COPE v1.2.5 was used to merge the high-quality paired reads, and each unique nucleotide sequence was defined as a clonotype. MiTCR v1.1 was used to align the clonotypes against IMGT TRBV, TRBD and TRBJ reference segments. The analysis was restricted to V-J combinations with a frequency above 0.0001, which together covered about 99% of the repertoires. The TCS score was defined as F50 (clonal expansion) divided by E x V (chaos), with BLOSUM62-based TCRdist calculated between CDR3 peptides within each V-J. Welch's t-statistics and random forest reduced 500 to 550 V-J features to some 14, which were used in a naive Bayes classifier (R e1071). TCRdb handled the public reads itself, with Q25 trimming in fastp and clone calling in MiXCR, and kept productive beta chains. Rows merge per CDR3 protein into single entries with the most common DNA and genes. The V and J calls and clone size are TCRdb's, not the authors'. Counted in this sample were about 600,000 distinct CDR3 sequences; roughly 16% of them appeared once. Roughly 3.3% of the sample goes to the ten largest clones.

The CDR3 sequence holds 14 residues, the cysteine and phenylalanine included. The retained sequence is limited to the CDR3, 42 bases, with the frame set at the first base. The germline V gene encodes CDR1 SGHRS and CDR2 YFSETQ. This entry comes from a study of T cells in Graves' hyperthyroidism and ophthalmopathy (dated by TCRdb to the late 2010s). Context from the whole study: Peripheral blood was collected at initial diagnosis, before any treatment. The paper reports TCR Vbeta CDR3 sequencing of about 140 peripheral blood samples: 40 to 45 ophthalmopathy, 70 to 85 hyperthyroidism and around 17 progressor patients. The 100 discovery patients were divided at random into training and test sets in a 7:3 ratio. Once sampling was done, hyperthyroidism patients were given methimazole at a starting dose of 30 mg daily, whereas ophthalmopathy patients were given high-dose intravenous methylprednisolone. TCR V-J signatures able to tell the groups apart were searched for in a discovery cohort of 95 to 100 patients, of whom 43 had Graves' ophthalmopathy and 55 to 60 had stable Graves' hyperthyroidism. In addition, the study compared T-cell repertoires in thyroid tissue and in blood from a handful of Graves' hyperthyroidism patients. Whether ophthalmopathy could be predicted prospectively was tested in an independent validation cohort made up of 18 to 20 hyperthyroidism patients plus 17 patients who later progressed to ophthalmopathy.

What the work shows at the level of the full study, not this receptor alone: In validation, the model predicted progression to ophthalmopathy a median of roughly 6.1 months before onset, with around 70% sensitivity and roughly 73% specificity. No statistical method was used to set the sample size in advance, and investigators knew the group allocation. A 13 V-J signature model separated ophthalmopathy from stable hyperthyroidism, with approximately 86% sensitivity and about 81% specificity in cross-validation and 80%/75% in testing. Most expanded thyroid clonotypes (frequency above 0.001) were also detected in blood, suggesting blood repertoires may reflect thyroid immune responses.

The receptor chain draws on TRBV5-1 and TRBJ2-5; no D gene is confidently identified. The sequence was obtained from a woman in her thirties or forties with Graves' ophthalmopathy. Specimen: blood. The CDR3 region reads CASSSCRAEETQYF. The DNA is TGTGCCAGCAGCTCCTGCCGCGCGGAAGAGACCCAGTACTTC.